This record covers a single T cell receptor (beta chain). Its antigen remains unknown. Per donor, 2.5 ml of blood was collected and frozen. This CDR3 is built from 16 residues. Germline V CDR1 and CDR2: MGHRA, YSYEKL. This sample is part of a study of monozygotic twins with inflammatory bowel disease. Notes on the study in general: IBD patients, compared with healthy twins, shared fewer clonotypes with others (especially with disease activity).

Eight cDNA synthesis reactions were run for every sample. UMIs that had a 6-nucleotide sample barcode were put in using template switching. TCRdb reprocessed the 5' RACE reads, keeping one entry per CDR3 protein, no DNA. The sample shows about 350,000 distinct CDR3 sequences, and 2% to 2.5% sits with its ten largest clones. The chain couples TRBV4-1 to TRBJ2-7; with no DNA, the TCRdb D assignment of TRBD1 cannot be verified. The sequenced sample consisted of blood. The source of this sequence is a human donor with ulcerative colitis or Crohn's disease, or a healthy co-twin of an affected twin (not recorded which). The chain's CDR3 is CASRLAEQGASYEQYF.